The clone carrying this T cell receptor beta chain was detected many times. What it recognizes is unknown. A marrow graft followed busulfan-fludarabine conditioning, with cyclophosphamide on days +3 and +4. The data originate from a study of T cells after posttransplantation cyclophosphamide. Findings and limits, study-wide: Tissue-infiltrating T cells from skin or gut overlapped little with blood T cells. Later blood repertoires were often dominated by clones from the donor CD8+ memory compartment.

This CDR3 is 17 amino acids long. The germline V gene has CDR1 SGHRS and CDR2 YFSETQ. J lost 0 bases, V lost 3 bases, and 5 bases had no gene match. TCRdb keeps only in-frame clones here, not all; method: immunoSEQ multiplex PCR. Captured here are approximately 13,000 clones, none seen once; the top ten comprise 23%. This clonotype was sampled from a female patient aged 40-50 years who received an allogeneic stem cell transplant from a related donor, was CMV-positive, and had no GVHD. Some T cells may be the graft donor's. The chain uses TRBV5-1 and TRBJ2-7, with 14 positions matching TRBD2. This specimen consisted of PBMCs, obtained 950 to 1,200 days after allogeneic stem cell transplant with posttransplant cyclophosphamide. The CDR3 coding sequence is TGCGCCAGCAGCTCTGGACTAGCGGGGGGCCGCTCCTACGAGCAGTACTTC. Protein product: CASSSGLAGGRSYEQYF.